The rows below give T cell receptor beta chains drawn from one sample of a study of T cell responses to AZD1222 COVID-19 vaccine. Produced via immunoSEQ multiplex PCR; TCRdb's table is partial and in-frame only. The sample holds about 130,000 clones, roughly 90% seen once. The sequencing used peripheral blood, collected 28 days after the second AZD1222 dose. These receptors all stem from an adult who received the AZD1222 COVID-19 vaccine. The CDR3 runs from the conserved cysteine through the conserved F or W. Fields, in order: V gene, clone size, D gene, J gene, CDR3 protein, CDR3 DNA. A D gene is named only where the DNA matches it firmly. The size of a clone is reported for some rows only, either as once, few or many, or as a class for expanded clones.

V: TRBV27
size: .
D: TRBD2
J: TRBJ2-7
CDR3: CASSPSLAGSYEQYF
DNA: TGTGCCAGCAGTCCTTCGCTAGCGGGATCCTACGAGCAGTACTTC

V: TRBV19
size: .
D: TRBD2
J: TRBJ2-3
CDR3: CARIRTSGGGDTQYF
DNA: TGTGCCAGGATAAGGACTAGCGGAGGGGGGGATACGCAGTATTTT

V: TRBV5-5
size: .
D: .
J: TRBJ1-4
CDR3: CASSLRTAEDEKLFF
DNA: TGTGCCAGCAGCTTAAGGACCGCTGAAGATGAAAAACTGTTTTTT

V: TRBV19
size: .
D: .
J: TRBJ2-2
CDR3: CASSIEGAYTGELFF
DNA: TGTGCCAGTAGTATAGAGGGAGCCTACACCGGGGAGCTGTTTTTT

V: TRBV7-9
size: .
D: TRBD1
J: TRBJ1-5
CDR3: CASSLERGQGFNQPQHF
DNA: TGTGCCAGCAGCTTAGAGAGGGGACAGGGCTTCAATCAGCCCCAGCATTTT

V: TRBV14
size: few
D: .
J: TRBJ1-6
CDR3: CASSQGRGGSPLHF
DNA: TGTGCCAGCAGCCAAGGCCGCGGTGGATCACCCCTCCACTTT

V: TRBV5-1
size: .
D: .
J: TRBJ1-4
CDR3: CASSLRIGINEKLFF
DNA: TGCGCCAGCAGCTTAAGAATAGGGATTAATGAAAAACTGTTTTTT

V: TRBV28
size: .
D: .
J: TRBJ1-4
CDR3: CASSFINEKLFF
DNA: TGTGCCAGCAGTTTTATAAATGAAAAACTGTTTTTT

V: TRBV4-1
size: .
D: .
J: TRBJ2-7
CDR3: CASSSIQRISSYEQYF
DNA: TGCGCCAGCAGCAGCATACAGAGGATATCCTCCTACGAGCAGTACTTC

V: TRBV5-6
size: .
D: TRBD1
J: TRBJ2-7
CDR3: CASSLWIEGTGSYEQYF
DNA: TGTGCCAGCAGCTTGTGGATCGAGGGGACAGGTTCCTACGAGCAGTACTTC

V: TRBV6-2/TRBV6-3
size: few
D: .
J: TRBJ2-1
CDR3: CASSYWDPSSYNEQFF
DNA: TGTGCCAGCAGTTACTGGGACCCGAGCTCCTACAATGAGCAGTTCTTC

V: TRBV3-1/TRBV3-2
size: .
D: TRBD2
J: TRBJ2-3
CDR3: CASSVTSGRAGTDTQYF
DNA: TGTGCCAGCAGCGTAACTAGCGGGAGGGCCGGCACAGATACGCAGTATTTT

V: TRBV12-5
size: few
D: TRBD2
J: TRBJ2-2
CDR3: CASGFPSRTLAANTGELFF
DNA: TGTGCTAGTGGTTTCCCCTCTCGGACTCTAGCGGCGAACACCGGGGAGCTGTTTTTT

V: TRBV9
size: .
D: .
J: TRBJ1-2
CDR3: CASSVGVRVDGYTF
DNA: TGTGCCAGCAGCGTAGGTGTGAGGGTCGATGGCTACACCTTC

V: TRBV5-4
size: .
D: TRBD1
J: TRBJ2-5
CDR3: CASSGNQGANRPETQYF
DNA: TGTGCCAGCAGCGGAAATCAGGGGGCAAACCGTCCAGAGACCCAGTACTTC

V: TRBV10-3
size: .
D: TRBD1
J: TRBJ2-7
CDR3: CAISDRQGAREQYF
DNA: TGTGCCATCAGTGACCGACAGGGGGCGAGGGAGCAGTACTTC

V: TRBV29-1
size: .
D: TRBD1
J: TRBJ1-2
CDR3: CSVRTGNGYTF
DNA: TGCAGCGTAAGGACAGGGAATGGCTACACCTTC

V: TRBV4-2
size: .
D: TRBD1
J: TRBJ1-1
CDR3: CASSQDGRGRDTEAFF
DNA: TGTGCCAGCAGCCAAGACGGAAGGGGGCGAGACACTGAAGCTTTCTTT

V: TRBV27
size: .
D: .
J: TRBJ1-5
CDR3: CASSEYASGMGQPQHF
DNA: TGTGCCAGCAGTGAATACGCCTCAGGGATGGGTCAGCCCCAGCATTTT

V: TRBV19
size: .
D: .
J: TRBJ1-1
CDR3: CASSISEGRGGRVTEAFF
DNA: TGTGCCAGTAGTATAAGTGAAGGAAGGGGGGGAAGGGTCACTGAAGCTTTCTTT

V: TRBV2
size: .
D: TRBD1
J: TRBJ2-7
CDR3: CASSDPGQGLYEQYF
DNA: TGTGCCAGCAGTGATCCGGGACAGGGTCTCTACGAGCAGTACTTC

V: TRBV27
size: .
D: .
J: TRBJ1-5
CDR3: CASSLGLGQPQHF
DNA: TGTGCCAGCAGTTTAGGGTTAGGTCAGCCCCAGCATTTT

V: TRBV3-1/TRBV3-2
size: .
D: .
J: TRBJ2-7
CDR3: CASGTPYEQYF
DNA: TGTGCCAGCGGGACACCCTACGAGCAGTACTTC

V: TRBV12-3/TRBV12-4
size: .
D: .
J: TRBJ2-7
CDR3: CASSLRSYEQYF
DNA: TGTGCCAGCAGTTTAAGGTCCTACGAGCAGTACTTC

V: TRBV9
size: .
D: TRBD2
J: TRBJ2-7
CDR3: CASSVVAGEVQYF
DNA: TGTGCCAGCAGCGTAGTAGCGGGGGAAGTTCAGTACTTC